This TCR beta chain was found in a study of early T cells in non-severe SARS-CoV-2 infection. Study context: Whole-blood bulk RNA, unsorted, was sequenced, and chains were unpaired.

Whole-study results and caveats: Anti-spike CD8 responses were favored by VDJdb matching, which missed private and CD4 specificities.

This CDR3 spans 14 amino acids. With 7 bases clipped from V and 4 bases from J, the junction kept 6 bases outside the gene matches. Germline CDR1 SGHTA, CDR2 FQGNSA. A note on this clonotype: What it recognizes is unknown.

TCRdb passed the 5' RACE reads through MiXCR, listing each CDR3 protein once. The repertoire holds roughly 46,000 distinct CDR3 sequences, around 7% seen once, with around 4.5% in the top ten. Sequencing input: whole blood. The TCR comes from an adult who was a healthcare worker with PCR-confirmed SARS-CoV-2 infection or an uninfected control (not recorded which). The chain couples TRBV7-2 to TRBJ2-1; 8 nucleotides match TRBD1. In DNA, the CDR3 is TGTGCCAGCAAGAGGGACAGGTTGTACAATGAGCAGTTCTTC. Its translation is CASKRDRLYNEQFF.